Below are 28 T cell receptor beta chains sequenced from a single sample in a study of T cell responses to AZD1222 COVID-19 vaccine. The repertoire was sequenced with immunoSEQ multiplex PCR; TCRdb's copy has only in-frame clones and lacks some. The sample gives under 150,000 clones, roughly 93% of which show up once; 1.9% is in the top ten. This specimen consisted of peripheral blood, obtained 28 days after the second AZD1222 dose. These receptors originate from an adult who received the AZD1222 COVID-19 vaccine.

V and J are TRBV12-3 or TRBV12-4 and TRBJ2-3; the D gene is possibly TRBD2 (5 bases). The CDR3 runs to 12 residues. The ends were cut back, 10 bases at V and 3 bases at J, with 11 bases in the middle. As DNA, the CDR3 is TGTGCCATCCAAGAGGGAACAGATACGCAGTATTTT. It is translated as CAIQEGTDTQYF.

V and J are TRBV19 and TRBJ1-1; possibly TRBD1 for D (5 bases). The CDR3 totals 13 residues. Trimming shortened V by 5 bases and J by 6 bases, and 13 bases separated the two germline ends. Germline V gene data show CDR1 as LNHDA and CDR2 as SQIVND (reference sequence). Here the CDR3 DNA reads TGTGCCAGTAGTTGGGTGGGACCCTCTGAAGCTTTCTTT. Protein sequence: CASSWVGPSEAFF.

V usage is TRBV9 and J usage is TRBJ1-2, with D uncertain. This CDR3 spans 13 amino acids. V shed 4 bases and J shed 6 bases, with 13 bases lying between them. Germline values: CDR1 SGDLS, CDR2 YYNGEE. The CDR3: CASSPNGVDGYTF. CDR3 nucleotides: TGTGCCAGCAGCCCCAATGGGGTCGATGGCTACACCTTC.

The chain uses TRBV19 and TRBJ1-1, with 8 bases identical to TRBD1. CDR3 length equals 12 residues. The ends lost 8 bases at V and 11 bases at J; junction bases unmatched: 10. Germline loops: CDR1 LNHDA, CDR2 SQIVND (reference sequence). The DNA for the CDR3 is TGTGCCAGTGGCCCCCAGGGGGCTGGGGCTTTCTTT. Translation gives CASGPQGAGAFF.

V is TRBV6-2 or TRBV6-3 and J is TRBJ2-7, with a weak D call TRBD1 (6 bases). The germline V gene has CDR1 MNHEY and CDR2 SVGEGT. CDR3 length: 12 amino acids. Between the trimmed V and J ends, which lost 5 bases and 6 bases, there was a span of 11 bases. This chain's CDR3 is CASSDWGLEQYF. CDR3 DNA: TGTGCCAGCAGTGACTGGGGGCTCGAGCAGTACTTC.

This sequence joins TRBV29-1 and TRBJ2-7, with 8 bases aligning to TRBD2. This CDR3 region has 14 residues. J lost 6 bases, V lost 6 bases, and 13 bases had no gene match. Looked up from germline, CDR1 is SQVTM and CDR2 is ANQGSEA. DNA for the CDR3: TGCAGCGTCGGCGGGGGGCCTTCACCAGCCGAGCAGTACTTC. Protein: CSVGGGPSPAEQYF.

This chain links TRBV4-2 with TRBJ2-7, with 9 bases identical to TRBD2. The J segment lost 2 bases and the V segment lost 1 base, leaving 12 bases of the junction unmatched. This CDR3 is built from 18 residues. Germline lookup yields CDR1 LGHNA and CDR2 YNFKEQ. CDR3 nucleotide sequence: TGTGCCAGCAGCCAAGGTCCCCCTACTAGCGGGTCTCCCTACGAGCAGTACTTC. Translating gives CASSQGPPTSGSPYEQYF.

This chain links TRBV9 with TRBJ2-3, with 8 bases lining up with TRBD2. Germline V gene sequence: CDR1 SGDLS, CDR2 YYNGEE. Trimming took 0 bases from V and 1 from J; bases not matched to a gene: 4. The CDR3 has 16 amino acids. CDR3 nucleotide sequence: TGTGCCAGCAGCGTAGCTACTAGCGGAGGCACAGATACGCAGTATTTT. Translating gives CASSVATSGGTDTQYF.

The chain carries TRBV29-1 and TRBJ1-1, with 8 bases that match TRBD1. CDR1 and CDR2 (germline): SQVTM, ANQGSEA. With V trimmed by 6 bases and J by 4 bases, 10 bases remained unmatched. The CDR3 has 14 residues. The CDR3 spells CSVVTRDRSTEAFF. The CDR3 DNA is TGCAGCGTGGTAACCCGGGACAGGAGCACTGAAGCTTTCTTT.

CDR3 nucleotides: TGTGCCAGCAGCTTATTGACAGGGGACTCTGAAAAACTGTTTTTT. This gives the protein CASSLLTGDSEKLFF. The J gene is TRBJ1-4, the V gene TRBV7-6, with 8 bases fitting TRBD1. The V and J ends lost 2 bases and 7 bases, in that order; junction bases with no gene match: 6. CDR1 is SGHVS and CDR2 is FNYEAQ in the germline V gene. The CDR3 contains 15 residues.

The chain joins TRBV18 to TRBJ2-3, with a possible D match to TRBD2 (5 bases). CDR3 length equals 15 residues. The V end lost 5 bases, the J end lost 3 bases, and 15 bases lay between the germline ends. The germline gives CDR1 KGHSH, CDR2 LQKENI. CDR3 protein: CASSSGRGKTDTQYF. The CDR3 DNA reads TGTGCCAGCTCATCAGGACGGGGTAAAACAGATACGCAGTATTTT.

The chain uses TRBV7-8 and TRBJ1-1; no firm D call. Trimming shortened V by 2 bases and J by 6 bases, and 7 bases separated the two germline ends. The CDR3 extends over 12 amino acids. Germline V gene lookup returns CDR1 SGHVS and CDR2 FQNEAQ. CDR3 sequence: CASSLSGAEAFF. Written as DNA, the CDR3 is TGTGCCAGCAGCTTATCCGGAGCTGAAGCTTTCTTT.

This sequence joins TRBV12-5 and TRBJ2-3, with TRBD2 matching 9 bases. This CDR3 comprises 17 residues. The germline V gene encodes CDR1 LGHNT and CDR2 FRNRAP. The V and J ends lost 2 bases and 0 bases, in that order; junction bases with no gene match: 6. The CDR3 reads CASGLPRLAASTDTQYF. The CDR3 DNA is TGTGCTAGTGGTTTGCCCAGACTAGCGGCAAGCACAGATACGCAGTATTTT.

This sequence joins TRBV4-1 and TRBJ1-4; D gene unclear. CDR1 and CDR2 from the germline V gene are MGHRA and YSYEKL. CDR3 size: 17 residues. The V gene lost 1 base and the J gene lost 4 bases, with 16 bases spanning the gap. DNA for the CDR3: TGCGCCAGCAGCCAAGGCAGCAATGGAGTAAATAATGAAAAACTGTTTTTT. Translation gives CASSQGSNGVNNEKLFF.

The chain joins TRBV5-8 to TRBJ2-5, with a weak D call TRBD1 (8 bases). The CDR3 covers 16 residues. Trimming cost V 4 bases and J 0 bases, with 16 bases left between them. CDR1 is SGHTS and CDR2 is YDEGEE in the germline V gene. The CDR3 loop is CASSPGQGGDQETQYF. In DNA form, the CDR3 reads TGTGCCAGCAGCCCCGGACAGGGAGGGGACCAAGAGACCCAGTACTTC.

The rearrangement uses TRBV10-1 and TRBJ2-7; 11 bases map to TRBD2. The length of the CDR3 is 17 residues. Trimming took 5 bases from V and 6 from J; bases not matched to a gene: 15. Germline CDR1 reads WNHNN; CDR2 reads SYGVQD (reference sequence). DNA for the CDR3: TGCGCCAGCAGTCAGGGAGGACTAGCGGGTACCGAGGGCGAGCAGTACTTC. Its translation is CASSQGGLAGTEGEQYF.

The chain recombines TRBV10-1 with TRBJ2-3; D remains unclear. Trimming shortened V by 5 bases and J by 3 bases, and 15 bases separated the two germline ends. Germline CDR1 is WNHNN and CDR2 is SYGVQD (reference sequence). CDR3 size: 15 residues. CDR3 sequence: CASSSLPTETDTQYF. The CDR3 DNA reads TGCGCCAGCAGTTCCCTCCCAACGGAGACAGATACGCAGTATTTT.

This clone was found a few times. The chain has TRBV6-5 and TRBJ1-2, with D possibly being TRBD1 (5 bases). CDR1 is MNHEY and CDR2 is SVGAGI in the germline V gene. V was trimmed by 2 bases and J by 4 bases, leaving 11 bases between them. The CDR3 contains 14 residues. The CDR3 DNA is TGTGCCAGCAGTTACGGGCAGGGCGGCTATGGCTACACCTTC. Protein: CASSYGQGGYGYTF.

CDR3 in amino acids: CATRAGRLRSEKLFF. The CDR3, as DNA: TGTGCCACCAGGGCAGGGAGGTTGCGGAGCGAAAAACTGTTTTTT. V usage is TRBV24-1 and J usage is TRBJ1-4, with D possibly TRBD1 on 5 matching bases. Germline-derived CDR1 and CDR2 are KGHDR and SFDVKD. This CDR3 is 15 amino acids long. With 7 bases removed from V and 8 bases from J, the gap between germline ends came to 19 bases.

This clone was seen more than once but under ten times. This rearrangement joins TRBV19 to TRBJ2-5, with D hard to call. The germline V gene encodes CDR1 LNHDA and CDR2 SQIVND (reference sequence). This CDR3 has 13 residues. V lost 10 bases and J 1 base, leaving 13 bases between the germline ends. CDR3 bases: TGTGCCACCCGGAGCGAAGGCCAAGAGACCCAGTACTTC. This codes for CATRSEGQETQYF.

This chain connects TRBV19 to TRBJ2-1, with 10 bases identical to TRBD2. This CDR3 has 16 residues. CDR1 is LNHDA and CDR2 is SQIVND in the germline V gene (reference sequence). V dropped 5 bases and J dropped 8; count of bases not matched to a gene: 12. In DNA, the CDR3 is TGTGCCAGTAGTTCCAGACCGGGACTAGCGAAGCATGAGCAGTTCTTC. This sequence encodes CASSSRPGLAKHEQFF.

The CDR3 bases are TGTGCCAGCACCGGACAGGGGGCTTCCTACGAGCAGTACTTC. It is translated as CASTGQGASYEQYF. This chain joins TRBV6-5 and TRBJ2-7, with 11 positions matching TRBD1. Germline values: CDR1 MNHEY, CDR2 SVGAGI. The J segment lost 1 base and the V segment lost 7 bases, leaving 3 bases of the junction unmatched. This CDR3 region has 14 residues.

In regard to this clone: Other DNA sequences in the same sample also yield this CDR3. The V gene is TRBV12-3 or TRBV12-4, the J gene TRBJ2-7; D gene unclear. Trimming removed 3 bases from V and 3 bases from J, with 6 bases in between. The CDR3 extends over 12 amino acids. CDR3 in DNA: TGTGCCAGCAGTTTGTTGGGCTACGAGCAGTACTTC. Protein: CASSLLGYEQYF.

CDR3 region: CAWGGAVSYEQYF. The DNA of the CDR3 is TGTGCCTGGGGTGGGGCCGTCTCCTACGAGCAGTACTTC. V is TRBV30 and J is TRBJ2-7; a weak D match, TRBD1 (5 bases). Germline V gene lookup returns CDR1 GTSNPN and CDR2 SVGIG (reference sequence). The V and J ends lost 5 bases and 0 bases respectively, with 11 bases between them. The CDR3 loop spans 13 amino acids. The whole variable domain, remainder taken from reference TRBV30 and TRBJ2-7, is SQTIHQWPATLVQPVGSPLSLECTVEGTSNPNLYWYRQAAGRGLQLLFYSVGIGQISSEVPQNLSASRPQDRQFILSSKKLLLSDSGFYLCAWGGAVSYEQYFGPGTRLTVT.

Details on this clone: Other nucleotide sequences in the sample specify the same CDR3. The chain links TRBV18 to TRBJ1-1; 7 nucleotides match TRBD1. CDR1 is KGHSH and CDR2 is LQKENI in the germline V gene. There are 14 residues in the CDR3. Germline trimming cut 4 bases from V and 0 bases from J; bases unmatched to any gene: 2. Here the CDR3 DNA reads TGTGCCAGCTCACGCGACAGGGTGAACACTGAAGCTTTCTTT. This gives the protein CASSRDRVNTEAFF. The full variable domain, with the rest looked up from reference TRBV18 and TRBJ1-1, is NAGVMQNPRHLVRRRGQEARLRCSPMKGHSHVYWYRQLPEEGLKFMVYLQKENIIDESGMPKERFSAEFPKEGPSILRIQQVVRGDSAAYFCASSRDRVNTEAFFGQGTRLTVV.

The chain has TRBV5-1 and TRBJ2-1; D is perhaps TRBD1 (7 bases). The CDR3 is 14 residues long. V lost 3 bases to trimming and J lost 3 bases, with 10 bases between them. The germline gives CDR1 SGHRS, CDR2 YFSETQ. The CDR3 DNA reads TGCGCCAGCAGCTCAGGGGGGAGCTACAATGAGCAGTTCTTC. Translation: CASSSGGSYNEQFF.

The chain links TRBV6-1 to TRBJ1-2; TRBD1 might be the D (5 bases). CDR3 length: 14 amino acids. Trimming shortened V by 1 base and J by 4 bases, and 10 bases separated the two germline ends. In germline, CDR1 is MNHNS, CDR2 SASEGT. The CDR3 is CASSEGGRAYGYTF. CDR3 nucleotide sequence: TGTGCCAGCAGTGAAGGTGGCAGGGCCTATGGCTACACCTTC.

In its sample, this clone was seen once. This sequence joins TRBV6-5 and TRBJ2-5; D not certain. The germline V gene has CDR1 MNHEY and CDR2 SVGAGI. This CDR3 spans 14 amino acids. With 8 bases removed from V and 1 base from J, the gap between germline ends came to 14 bases. The DNA for the CDR3 is TGTGCCAGCTCATCAGGAGTAGCCCAAGAGACCCAGTACTTC. Its translation: CASSSGVAQETQYF.